The 23 T cell receptor beta chains presented below share a single source sample, sequenced in a study of identifying expanded T cells in peripheral blood (dated by TCRdb to between 2018 and 2021). Library prep was done by the immunoSEQ multiplex PCR assay. Not all clones reach the TCRdb copy of this immuneACCESS table, which keeps in-frame sequences only. Checked studies attribute under half of the gap to unresolved V genes and leave the rest unexplained. This sample holds under 95,000 clones; over 75% were observed only once. Around 2.7% of the sample is in the top ten clones. Sequencing was done on a sample of blood. The origin of the receptors is a person aged 18 to 75 in good health.

The chain's CDR3 is CASSSHKPDRFGTGELFF. The CDR3, as DNA: TGTGCCAGCAGTTCACACAAACCGGACAGGTTCGGAACCGGGGAGCTGTTTTTT. This chain connects TRBV27 to TRBJ2-2, with 7 bases aligning to TRBD1. Germline V lookup: CDR1 MNHEY, CDR2 SMNVEV (reference sequence). V gave up 4 bases and J gave up 5 bases; unmatched junction bases: 16. CDR3 length: 18 residues.

This chain joins TRBV18 and TRBJ2-5, with 7 bases aligning to TRBD2. The CDR3 has 19 residues. Unmatched junction bases numbered 19, after V lost 4 bases and J lost 2 bases. Germline lookup yields CDR1 KGHSH and CDR2 LQKENI. CDR3 in DNA: TGTGCCAGCTCACTAAGGGACGTCAGACTAGCATGGGTACAAGAGACCCAGTACTTC. This codes for CASSLRDVRLAWVQETQYF. Full variable domain (missing parts from reference TRBV18 and TRBJ2-5): NAGVMQNPRHLVRRRGQEARLRCSPMKGHSHVYWYRQLPEEGLKFMVYLQKENIIDESGMPKERFSAEFPKEGPSILRIQQVVRGDSAAYFCASSLRDVRLAWVQETQYFGPGTRLLVL.

Worth noting for this clone: The junction does not match germline at one end; this may be a read error. The chain combines TRBV27 with TRBJ2-5, with D possibly being TRBD1 or TRBD2 (5 bases each). The germline gives CDR1 MNHEY, CDR2 SMNVEV (reference sequence). The CDR3 has 15 residues. In DNA, the CDR3 is TGTGCCAGCAGTCTATCGGGACCGCCTGCGGAGACCCAGTACTTC. It yields the protein CASSLSGPPAETQYF.

The chain combines TRBV5-4 with TRBJ2-3, with TRBD1 identical over 7 bases. The ends lost 3 bases at V and 3 bases at J; junction bases unmatched: 4. Germline CDR1 reads SGHNT; CDR2 reads YYREEE (reference sequence). This CDR3 is 14 amino acids long. This CDR3 is CASSSGQLTDTQYF. CDR3 nucleotides: TGTGCCAGCAGCTCGGGACAGTTGACAGATACGCAGTATTTT.

This clone was found once. The chain joins TRBV5-1 to TRBJ1-1; no definite D call. Germline CDR1 and CDR2: SGHRS and YFSETQ. The CDR3 sequence is 14 residues long. The germline V and J ends were trimmed by 2 bases and 1 base, with 9 bases remaining between them. The CDR3 DNA reads TGCGCCAGCAGCTTCGACGGAAGGAACACTGAAGCTTTCTTT. This sequence encodes CASSFDGRNTEAFF.

The chain employs TRBV11-2 and TRBJ1-2; D is undetermined. Germline CDR1 and CDR2: SGHAT and FQNNGV. The V end lost 0 bases, the J end lost 2 bases, and 10 bases lay between the germline ends. This CDR3 comprises 15 residues. CDR3: CASSLDLILNYGYTF. CDR3 nucleotides: TGTGCCAGCAGCTTAGATTTGATCTTAAACTATGGCTACACCTTC.

The chain joins TRBV4-3 to TRBJ1-4; 8 bases align to TRBD1. The CDR3 totals 15 residues. Trimming cost V 6 bases and J 0 bases; bases outside gene matches: 3. Looked up from germline, CDR1 is LGHNA and CDR2 is YSLEER. CDR3: CASSQQGATNEKLFF. The CDR3 coding sequence is TGCGCCAGCAGTCAACAGGGGGCAACTAATGAAAAACTGTTTTTT.

V usage is TRBV25-1 and J usage is TRBJ1-4; D ambiguous. Trimming took 7 bases from V and 7 from J, leaving 10 bases between them. The CDR3 totals 12 residues. The germline V gene encodes CDR1 MGHDK and CDR2 SYGVNS. For the CDR3, the DNA is TGTGCCAGCACAGGTTTTACTGAAAAACTGTTTTTT. As protein: CASTGFTEKLFF.

The rearrangement joins TRBV27 to TRBJ2-1; D unclear. The germline V gene encodes CDR1 MNHEY and CDR2 SMNVEV (reference sequence). The V gene lost 4 bases and the J gene lost 3 bases, with 10 bases spanning the gap. CDR3 size: 14 residues. The CDR3 reads CASSSEGYYNEQFF. The CDR3 DNA reads TGTGCCAGCAGTTCTGAAGGATACTACAATGAGCAGTTCTTC.

This chain joins TRBV25-1 and TRBJ2-3; 7 nucleotides agree with TRBD1. The length of the CDR3 is 15 residues. V shed 3 bases, J shed 3 bases, and the junction held 6 bases outside the gene matches. In germline, CDR1 is MGHDK, CDR2 SYGVNS. In DNA, the CDR3 is TGTGCCAGCAGTGACAGACAGGGTAGGACAGATACGCAGTATTTT. It is translated as CASSDRQGRTDTQYF.

The chain joins TRBV7-8 to TRBJ1-4, with TRBD1 identical over 7 bases. CDR3 length: 17 amino acids. The germline V gene has CDR1 SGHVS and CDR2 FQNEAQ. V shed 6 bases, J shed 4 bases, and the junction held 14 bases outside the gene matches. CDR3 sequence: CASRKGGQGGFNEKLFF. The CDR3 DNA reads TGTGCCAGCAGGAAAGGCGGGCAGGGGGGATTTAATGAAAAACTGTTTTTT. The complete variable domain, with remaining parts taken from reference TRBV7-8 and TRBJ1-4, reads GAGVSQSPRYKVAKRGQDVALRCDPISGHVSLFWYQQALGQGPEFLTYFQNEAQLDKSGLPSDRFFAERPEGSVSTLKIQRTQQEDSAVYLCASRKGGQGGFNEKLFFGSGTQLSVL.

This chain connects TRBV2 to TRBJ2-5; no clear D. Germline lookup yields CDR1 SNHLY and CDR2 FYNNEI. The V end was cut by 3 bases, the J end by 2 bases, with 7 bases between. The CDR3 covers 13 residues. Here the CDR3 DNA reads TGTGCCAGCAGTGAGGGTTGGCAAGAGACCCAGTACTTC. It specifies CASSEGWQETQYF.

V gene TRBV18 combines with J gene TRBJ1-2; 8 nucleotides agree with TRBD1. CDR3 size: 16 residues. V lost 3 bases and J lost 1; bases outside the gene matches: 7. CDR1 is KGHSH and CDR2 is LQKENI in the germline V gene. The CDR3 nucleotides read TGTGCCAGCTCACCTCCGACAGGGGCCGATAACTATGGCTACACCTTC. Encoded protein: CASSPPTGADNYGYTF.

V gene TRBV10-3 combines with J gene TRBJ1-1; D is ambiguous. CDR1 is ENHRY, CDR2 SYGVKD, per germline. This CDR3 contains 12 residues. The V gene lost 4 bases and the J gene lost 3 bases, with 6 bases spanning the gap. The CDR3 sequence is CAISGADTEAFF. Here the CDR3 DNA reads TGTGCCATCAGTGGCGCGGACACTGAAGCTTTCTTT.

The chain couples TRBV28 to TRBJ2-7, with D tentatively TRBD2 (6 bases). Germline CDR1 is MDHEN and CDR2 is SYDVKM. V was clipped by 1 base and J by 2 bases, with 9 bases between them. This CDR3 comprises 14 residues. Here the CDR3 reads CASSLFGSPYEQYF. The CDR3 nucleotides read TGTGCCAGCAGTTTATTCGGGAGCCCCTACGAGCAGTACTTC. Full variable domain (missing parts from reference TRBV28 and TRBJ2-7): DVKVTQSSRYLVKRTGEKVFLECVQDMDHENMFWYRQDPGLGLRLIYFSYDVKMKEKGDIPEGYSVSREKKERFSLILESASTNQTSMYLCASSLFGSPYEQYFGPGTRLTVT.

V gene TRBV19 combines with J gene TRBJ1-1, with D possibly matching TRBD1 (5 bases). Germline lookup yields CDR1 LNHDA and CDR2 SQIVND (reference sequence). The CDR3 sequence is 15 residues long. V shed 6 bases and J shed 2 bases, with 16 bases lying between them. The CDR3 loop reads CASRDRVGANTEAFF. CDR3 DNA sequence: TGTGCCAGTAGGGACCGGGTTGGGGCAAACACTGAAGCTTTCTTT.

This clone was picked up one time. The chain combines TRBV13 with TRBJ2-5; D is unclear. CDR3 length: 13 residues. The germline CDR1 and CDR2 sequences are PRHDT and FYEKMQ (reference sequence). V was pared by 6 bases and J by 1 base, with 9 bases between. The CDR3 region has the DNA TGTGCCAGCAGTTTGAGACTCCAAGAGACCCAGTACTTC. Translating it yields CASSLRLQETQYF.

The sample holds a few counts of this clone. The chain employs TRBV19 and TRBJ1-1, with a tentative D call TRBD1 (6 bases). From germline, CDR1 is LNHDA and CDR2 SQIVND (reference sequence). The CDR3 is 16 amino acids. V was cut by 7 bases and J by 10 bases, with 28 bases left in between. CDR3: CASTLPGGPRREVAFF. In DNA, the CDR3 is TGTGCCAGTACCCTCCCCGGGGGCCCCCGACGCGAAGTAGCTTTCTTT.

The chain couples TRBV28 to TRBJ1-5; D not resolved. V lost 2 bases to trimming and J lost 7 bases, with 6 bases between them. The CDR3 runs to 12 residues. Looked up from germline, CDR1 is MDHEN and CDR2 is SYDVKM. CDR3 protein: CASSLIGQPQHF. CDR3 nucleotide sequence: TGTGCCAGCAGTTTAATCGGGCAGCCCCAGCATTTT.

The chain recombines TRBV28 with TRBJ1-1; a weak D match, TRBD1 (6 bases). With 10 bases removed from V and 0 bases from J, the gap between germline ends came to 12 bases. CDR3 length: 13 residues. Germline loops: CDR1 MDHEN, CDR2 SYDVKM. The CDR3 coding sequence is TGTGCCACCAAGACAGGCATGAACACTGAAGCTTTCTTT. Residues: CATKTGMNTEAFF.

The chain employs TRBV19 and TRBJ2-3; 8 bases line up with TRBD1. The CDR3 sequence is 14 residues long. J lost 5 bases, V lost 5 bases, and 6 bases had no gene match. Germline CDR1 LNHDA, CDR2 SQIVND (reference sequence). For the CDR3, the DNA is TGTGCCAGTAGTGTGGGACAGGACAAAGATACGCAGTATTTT. Residues: CASSVGQDKDTQYF.

J is TRBJ2-4 and V is TRBV6-1; D gene unclear. The CDR3 sequence is 13 residues long. Deletions cut 7 bases from V and 1 base from J, with 8 bases between. Germline assignment: CDR1 MNHNS and CDR2 SASEGT. The CDR3 here is CASTSSAKNIQYF. The CDR3 DNA reads TGTGCCAGCACTAGTAGTGCCAAAAACATTCAGTACTTC.

This chain uses TRBV30 with TRBJ1-1; the D gene is possibly TRBD1 (5 bases). This CDR3 contains 13 residues. V lost 1 base and J lost 1, with 7 bases in between. The V gene's germline CDR1 is GTSNPN and CDR2 SVGIG (reference sequence). The CDR3: CAWSAQGNTEAFF. DNA of the CDR3: TGTGCCTGGAGTGCCCAGGGGAACACTGAAGCTTTCTTT.